Each of the 10 T cell receptor delta chains below was sequenced from the same sample in a study of Vγ9Vδ2 T cells in congenital toxoplasmosis. TRGC- and TRDC-specific primers primed one-tube template-switch reverse transcription to make cDNA. The TRGC primer was designed to bind both TRGC1 and TRGC2 constant genes. TCRdb repeated clone calling on the reads with CATT. The sample has 900 or so delta-chain clones, 25% seen once; the top ten hold about 29%. Sequencing was done on a sample of gamma-delta T cells from blood. All receptors come from a child younger than 10 born to a mother with Toxoplasma gondii infection during pregnancy, either congenitally infected or uninfected (not recorded which).

Worth noting for this clone: Possible read error: a much larger clone is one base away. This chain connects TRDV2 to TRDJ1; 11 nucleotides line up with TRDD3. Germline loops: CDR1 GEAIGNYY, CDR2 EKD. There are 21 residues in the CDR3. CDR3 bases: TGTGCCTGTGATACTATCAGCCCGACCAAAACGCTGGGGGATACTACCGATAAACGCATCTTT. It specifies CACDTISPTKTLGDTTDKRIF.

Concerning this clone: This may stem from a read error, because a much larger clone lies one nucleotide away. This rearrangement joins TRDV1 to TRDJ1, with TRDD3 matching over 9 bases. TCRdb does not report a J gene; here it was assigned by matching the DNA to germline references. Germline CDR1 reads TSWWSYY; CDR2 reads QGS. V lost 5 bases and J lost 3; bases outside the gene matches: 28. The CDR3 spans 22 residues. The CDR3 here is CALGSDLPRLGGLGIRSDKLIF. Here the CDR3 DNA reads TGTGCTCTTGGGTCCGACCTTCCACGCCTAGGGGGGCTGGGGATACGGTCCGATAAACTCATCTTT.

A word on this clone: One base separates it from a far larger clone, so it is likely a read error. Other DNA sequences in this specimen translate into the identical CDR3. The chain employs TRDV1 and TRDJ1; D may match TRDD2 or TRDD3 (5 bases each). The J gene, missing from TCRdb, was assigned here through DNA to germline matching. Deletions cut 1 base from V and 0 bases from J, with 30 bases between. CDR3 length equals 22 residues. Germline CDR1 reads TSWWSYY; CDR2 reads QGS. CDR3 coding DNA: TGTGCTCTTGGGGAACGGCGAGCGAACCCTACGCCCTTGGGGCAGTACACCGATAAACTCATCTTT. Residues: CALGERRANPTPLGQYTDKLIF.

This clone is categorized as large. This chain connects TRDV1 to TRDJ1, with 10 bases lining up with TRDD3. There are 23 residues in the CDR3. V was pared by 1 base and J by 0 bases, with 23 bases of the junction left unmatched. Germline CDR1 TSWWSYY, CDR2 QGS. The CDR3 DNA is TGTGCTCTTGGGGAACGGGTCCTTCGGGGGGACTGGGGGATTGCTTCGTACACCGATAAACTCATCTTT. Protein product: CALGERVLRGDWGIASYTDKLIF.

This clone ranks as large (0.1 to 1%). The J gene is TRDJ3, the V gene TRDV2; D is unresolved. V lost 0 bases and J lost 0, with 14 bases in between. The CDR3 contains 19 residues. Germline CDR1 and CDR2: GEAIGNYY and EKD. This chain's CDR3 is CACDTGGARSSWDTRQMFF. The DNA for the CDR3 is TGTGCCTGTGACACCGGCGGCGCAAGGAGCTCCTGGGACACCCGACAGATGTTTTTC.

By proportion, this clone is large. The same CDR3 arises from other DNA sequences in this sample as well. This sequence joins TRDV1 and TRDJ2; 10 bases fit TRDD3. TCRdb offers no J gene call, so here the DNA was matched to germline to obtain one. Trimming took 1 base from V and 7 from J; bases not matched to a gene: 30. The CDR3 runs to 24 residues. CDR1 is TSWWSYY and CDR2 is QGS in the germline V gene. The CDR3 region is CALGEPPTRLPPILGDSLQAQLFF. DNA of the CDR3: TGTGCTCTTGGGGAACCCCCGACCCGCCTTCCTCCGATACTGGGGGATTCTCTCCAAGCACAACTCTTCTTT.

This clone turned up a few times. The translation of this DNA and the TCRdb protein of a much larger clone differ at residue 11, probably owing to a read error; the protein shown here is translated from the DNA. The chain links TRDV1 to TRDJ1, with D unresolved. CDR1 and CDR2 (germline): TSWWSYY, QGS. The CDR3 totals 17 residues. Trimming took off 3 bases at V and 0 bases at J, with 17 bases between the two ends. The CDR3 nucleotides are TGTGCTCTTGGGGAGGGCTACTTCGGAACGCACACCGATAAACTCATCTTT. It is translated as CALGEGYFGTHTDKLIF.

This clone is labeled as large. Distinct nucleotide sequences in the sample also encode this CDR3. The V and J genes are TRDV1 and TRDJ1; tentative D call: TRDD3 (5 bases). CDR3 length equals 15 residues. Germline CDR1 is TSWWSYY and CDR2 is QGS. V lost 3 bases, J lost 1 base, and 12 bases lay in between. The CDR3 spells CALGDPGGFTDKLIF. The CDR3, as DNA: TGTGCTCTTGGGGACCCGGGGGGGTTCACCGATAAACTCATCTTT.

As regards this clone: The likely explanation is a read error, given a far larger clone one base away. This chain joins TRDV1 and TRDJ1; tentatively, D is TRDD3 (5 bases). TCRdb offers no J gene call, so here the DNA was matched to germline to obtain one. CDR3 length: 15 residues. Germline V gene data show CDR1 as TSWWSYY and CDR2 as QGS. CDR3 in amino acids: CALGDPGGFTVKLIF. The CDR3 DNA follows: TGTGCTCTTGGGGACCCGGGGGGGTTCACCGTTAAACTCATCTTT.

V usage is TRDV1 and J usage is TRDJ1; possible D gene TRDD3, 6 bases. TCRdb leaves out the J gene; it was filled in here by matching the DNA to germline. Trimming shortened V by 0 bases and J by 2 bases, and 34 bases separated the two germline ends. This CDR3 region has 23 residues. CDR1 TSWWSYY and CDR2 QGS come from the germline V gene. The CDR3 DNA sequence: TGTGCTCTTGGGGAACTGGAGGACCGGGCCAGTGCTGGGGATTTTGTCGATACCGATAAACTCATCTTT. It translates to CALGELEDRASAGDFVDTDKLIF.